These 4 T cell receptor beta chains came from one sample sequenced in a study of T cells in Graves' hyperthyroidism and ophthalmopathy. It was RNA transcripts that yielded the amplified TCR beta CDR3 regions. Carried out on the TCR CDR3, a first-round RT-PCR used the HTBI primer set. TCRdb re-derived calls from the multiplex PCR reads in MiXCR, one entry per CDR3 protein. The repertoire holds 450,000 to 650,000 distinct CDR3 sequences, with less than 25% as singletons. Specimen: blood. The receptors stem from a young man with Graves' hyperthyroidism.

This clonotype was picked up many times. V is TRBV11-2 and J is TRBJ1-3, with D possibly TRBD1 on 5 matching bases. Germline CDR1 SGHAT, CDR2 FQNNGV. Trimming removed 0 bases from V and 4 bases from J, with 13 bases in between. The CDR3 extends over 16 amino acids. The CDR3 loop is CASSLEWAGSGNTIYF. The CDR3 coding sequence is TGTGCCAGCAGCTTAGAATGGGCAGGGTCGGGAAACACCATATATTTT.

The chain links TRBV4-2 to TRBJ2-5; 8 bases are a match to TRBD2. CDR1 LGHNA and CDR2 YNFKEQ come from the germline V gene. The CDR3 covers 15 residues. Trimming removed 1 base from V and 9 bases from J; junction bases left unmatched: 10. CDR3 amino acids: CASSQVAARGGAQYF. In DNA form, the CDR3 reads TGTGCCAGCAGCCAAGTTGCCGCTCGGGGGGGGGCCCAGTACTTC.

This clonotype was seen a handful of times. This chain connects TRBV6-2 or TRBV6-3 to TRBJ2-7, with D maybe TRBD2 (6 bases). CDR1 and CDR2 from the germline V gene are MNHEY and SVGEGT. Trimming shortened V by 4 bases and J by 3 bases, and 16 bases separated the two germline ends. This CDR3 is built from 15 residues. CDR3 nucleotides: TGTGCCAGCAGTTTTGGGCTAGCGAGATTCTACGAGCAGTACTTC. It translates to CASSFGLARFYEQYF.

This clonotype appeared many times. The chain is built from TRBV19 and TRBJ1-1, with D possibly matching TRBD1 (5 bases). The CDR3 is 12 residues long. The germline V gene encodes CDR1 LNHDA and CDR2 SQIVND (reference sequence). Trimming removed 9 bases from V and 3 bases from J, with 11 bases in between. The CDR3 bases are TGTGCCAGAAAAACGGGACACACTGAAGCTTTCTTT. Its protein is CARKTGHTEAFF.